This TCR beta chain was recorded in a study of blood T cells in healthy people across ages. For the second PCR, which ran for 7 to 11 cycles, a sample-barcoded 5' primer and a J-beta primer mix were used. Tagging of each cDNA molecule was performed by a template-switch adaptor with 12 random nucleotides. Each CDR3 protein gets one entry after TCRdb re-called the 5' RACE reads with MiXCR. The data show about 1.1 million distinct CDR3 sequences, under 40% seen once. There were healthy Caucasian individuals from Russia, aged roughly 6 to 90, serving as donors. About 10 milliliters of peripheral blood were drawn from each donor. In its sample, this clonotype was seen once. Germline CDR1 and CDR2: LGHDT and YNNKEL (reference sequence). This CDR3 is 14 amino acids long. Trimming took off 0 bases at V and 8 bases at J, with 12 bases between the two ends.

The sequenced sample was blood. The source of this sequence is a man aged 18 to 29 in good health. This sequence joins TRBV3-1 and TRBJ2-3, with D unclear. The CDR3 DNA is TGTGCCAGCAGCCAAGAGAGGTCGGTCGGTACGCAGTATTTT. Protein sequence: CASSQERSVGTQYF.